The 28 T cell receptor beta chains reported below all come from one sample, sequenced in a study of blood T cell repertoires in COVID-19. Profiling relied on immunoSEQ multiplex PCR, and the TCRdb table lists in-frame clones only, not all of them. The table lists 130,000 or so clones, about 80% of them singletons. Sequenced: peripheral blood. All receptors come from a human donor in a cohort sampled during active COVID-19.

V and J are TRBV11-2 and TRBJ2-7, with D possibly being TRBD1 (5 bases). Per the germline V gene, CDR1 is SGHAT and CDR2 is FQNNGV. The CDR3 loop spans 14 amino acids. The germline V and J ends were trimmed by 0 bases and 1 base, with 7 bases remaining between them. As DNA, the CDR3 is TGTGCCAGCAGCTTAGAGCGACAGTCCTACGAGCAGTACTTC. Amino acid sequence: CASSLERQSYEQYF.

The chain recombines TRBV5-4 with TRBJ2-5; TRBD1 might be the D (6 bases). Germline assignment: CDR1 SGHNT and CDR2 YYREEE (reference sequence). The V and J ends lost 2 bases and 3 bases respectively, with 23 bases between them. This CDR3 comprises 18 residues. CDR3 amino acids: CASSFGGRGLADKETQYF. The CDR3 coding sequence is TGTGCCAGCAGCTTTGGGGGCCGTGGGCTAGCAGATAAAGAGACCCAGTACTTC.

The sample holds one count of this clone. The V and J genes are TRBV3-1 (or the pseudogene TRBV3-2) and TRBJ2-1, with 11 bases aligning to TRBD2. Germline V lookup: CDR1 LGHDT, CDR2 YNNKEL (reference sequence). The CDR3 covers 15 residues. V was pared by 5 bases and J by 10 bases, with 10 bases of the junction left unmatched. This CDR3 is CASSWERGTSGEQFF. The CDR3, as DNA: TGTGCCAGCAGCTGGGAGCGCGGGACTAGCGGAGAGCAGTTCTTC.

The chain couples TRBV5-6 to TRBJ1-2, with a tentative D call TRBD1 (6 bases). The CDR3 is made up of 14 amino acids. Between the trimmed V and J ends, which lost 2 bases and 2 bases, there was a span of 10 bases. Germline V gene data show CDR1 as SGHDT and CDR2 as YYEEEE. The CDR3 DNA sequence: TGTGCCAGCAGCTTTTACGGACAGAACTATGGCTACACCTTC. Protein sequence: CASSFYGQNYGYTF.

In its sample, this clone was seen many times. The V gene is TRBV7-2, the J gene TRBJ1-4, with D unclear. Trimming left V 5 bases short and J 0 bases short, with 7 bases between. CDR1 is SGHTA and CDR2 is FQGNSA in the germline V gene. This CDR3 has 14 residues. The CDR3 nucleotides read TGTGCCAGCAGCCCCAGAACAACTAATGAAAAACTGTTTTTT. It codes for CASSPRTTNEKLFF.

In this sample, this clone turned up a few times. The chain employs TRBV6-2 or TRBV6-3 and TRBJ2-3; 8 nucleotides agree with TRBD1. CDR1 is MNHEY and CDR2 is SVGEGT in the germline V gene. The CDR3 contains 15 residues. The V gene end was trimmed by 5 bases and the J gene end by 2 bases; junction bases not matched to a gene: 6. This CDR3 reads CASSKTGETTDTQYF. The CDR3 region has the DNA TGTGCCAGCAGTAAGACAGGGGAAACCACAGATACGCAGTATTTT.

The rearrangement links TRBV3-1 (or the pseudogene TRBV3-2) to TRBJ2-3, with 8 bases lining up with TRBD1. The V segment lost 6 bases and the J segment 2 bases; nucleotides outside the gene matches: 7. The CDR3 is 15 amino acids. From germline, CDR1 is LGHDT and CDR2 YNNKEL (reference sequence). In DNA, the CDR3 is TGTGCCAGCAGTAATACAGGGGGATCCACAGATACGCAGTATTTT. Residues: CASSNTGGSTDTQYF.

V and J are TRBV7-2 and TRBJ1-4, with 7 bases identical to TRBD1. The V segment lost 0 bases and the J segment 3 bases; nucleotides outside the gene matches: 13. The germline V gene encodes CDR1 SGHTA and CDR2 FQGNSA. The CDR3 is 19 amino acids. The CDR3 DNA sequence: TGTGCCAGCAGCTTAGCCGGGCGTTGGAGGGACAGCCCTAATGAAAAACTGTTTTTT. This codes for CASSLAGRWRDSPNEKLFF.

V is TRBV6-5 and J is TRBJ2-1; 7 positions agree with TRBD1. CDR1 is MNHEY, CDR2 SVGAGI, per germline. The CDR3 extends over 14 amino acids. With V trimmed by 2 bases and J by 4 bases, 2 bases remained unmatched. This chain's CDR3 is CASSYRDSYNEQFF. For the CDR3, the DNA is TGTGCCAGCAGTTACCGGGACAGTTACAATGAGCAGTTCTTC.

This clone was seen only a few times. The chain links TRBV18 to TRBJ2-2, with D possibly being TRBD1 (5 bases). The germline CDR1 and CDR2 sequences are KGHSH and LQKENI. The CDR3 length is 15 residues. Trimming cost V 2 bases and J 0 bases, with 7 bases left between them. The CDR3 DNA reads as TGTGCCAGCTCACCAAGGACACCGAACACCGGGGAGCTGTTTTTT. Its protein is CASSPRTPNTGELFF.

This chain connects TRBV19 to TRBJ2-7, with 10 positions matching TRBD1. V lost 4 bases, J lost 4 bases, and 7 bases stayed unmatched. The germline V gene has CDR1 LNHDA and CDR2 SQIVND (reference sequence). The CDR3 covers 15 residues. CDR3: CASSSPTGGRYEQYF. The CDR3 region has the DNA TGTGCCAGTAGTAGTCCGACAGGGGGCAGGTACGAGCAGTACTTC.

The chain combines TRBV28 with TRBJ2-7, with 9 bases matching TRBD2. Germline-derived CDR1 and CDR2 are MDHEN and SYDVKM. The trim removed 3 bases at V and 3 bases at J, leaving 9 bases unmatched. CDR3 length: 16 residues. Written as DNA, the CDR3 is TGTGCCAGCAGTTTTTCTAGCGGGGACCCGATCTACGAGCAGTACTTC. This translates into CASSFSSGDPIYEQYF.

This clone appeared once. The genes are TRBV7-9 and TRBJ1-4; the match to TRBD1 covers 8 bases. This CDR3 has 14 amino acids. V lost 4 bases to trimming and J lost 3 bases; unmatched junction nucleotides: 1. The germline V gene has CDR1 SEHNR and CDR2 FQNEAQ (reference sequence). The CDR3 nucleotides are TGTGCCAGCAGCTCGGACAGGGCTAATGAAAAACTGTTTTTT. Residues: CASSSDRANEKLFF.

The chain recombines TRBV20-1 with TRBJ1-2, with D unresolved. There are 10 residues in the CDR3. CDR1 is DFQATT, CDR2 SNEGSKA, per germline (reference sequence). The germline V and J ends were trimmed by 5 bases and 8 bases, with 9 bases remaining between them. The CDR3 reads CSAYERGYTF. CDR3 in DNA: TGCAGTGCTTACGAGCGCGGCTACACCTTC.

In this sample, this clone turned up a few times. The genes are TRBV27 and TRBJ1-2; 9 bases agree with TRBD1. J lost 3 bases, V lost 6 bases, and 17 bases had no gene match. The CDR3 consists of 18 residues. CDR1 is MNHEY, CDR2 SMNVEV, per germline (reference sequence). The CDR3 here is CASRHHPGQGGLYYGYTF. The CDR3, as DNA: TGTGCCAGCAGACACCACCCGGGACAGGGTGGATTATACTATGGCTACACCTTC.

The gene calls are TRBV7-2 and TRBJ2-3, with 16 positions matching TRBD2. Germline assignment: CDR1 SGHTA and CDR2 FQGNSA. The CDR3 runs 18 residues. The trim removed 4 bases at V and 4 bases at J, leaving 8 bases unmatched. The DNA of the CDR3 is TGTGCCAGCAGCTCGGGACTAGCGGGAGGGCCTCGGGCAGATACGCAGTATTTT. Protein product: CASSSGLAGGPRADTQYF.

This chain connects TRBV5-1 to TRBJ2-3, with D perhaps matching TRBD2 (6 bases). The CDR3 runs to 16 residues. The germline gives CDR1 SGHRS, CDR2 YFSETQ. V dropped 4 bases and J dropped 0 bases, with 15 bases sitting between them. The CDR3, as DNA: TGCGCCAGCAGCCCGAGGGGAGGCCCTAGCACAGATACGCAGTATTTT. The encoded protein is CASSPRGGPSTDTQYF.

The rearrangement joins TRBV7-2 to TRBJ1-5; D may be TRBD1 (6 bases). The CDR3 is 14 amino acids. V lost 1 base and J 9 bases, leaving 13 bases between the germline ends. Germline V gene lookup returns CDR1 SGHTA and CDR2 FQGNSA. CDR3 sequence (DNA): TGTGCCAGCAGCTTAGTACCCCAGGGGTTGCCCCAGCATTTT. It yields the protein CASSLVPQGLPQHF.

The genes are TRBV28 and TRBJ1-1; D not resolved. The germline gives CDR1 MDHEN, CDR2 SYDVKM. Trimming took off 6 bases at V and 1 base at J, with 9 bases between the two ends. The CDR3 length is 13 residues. Written as DNA, the CDR3 is TGTGCCAGCAGAGACCAGGCGAACACTGAAGCTTTCTTT. Its translation is CASRDQANTEAFF. Full variable domain (remainder filled in from reference TRBV28 and TRBJ1-1): DVKVTQSSRYLVKRTGEKVFLECVQDMDHENMFWYRQDPGLGLRLIYFSYDVKMKEKGDIPEGYSVSREKKERFSLILESASTNQTSMYLCASRDQANTEAFFGQGTRLTVV.

This clone was seen once. V usage is TRBV11-2 and J usage is TRBJ1-3; D call uncertain. The CDR3 is 17 residues long. V dropped 5 bases and J dropped 4 bases, with 21 bases sitting between them. CDR1 is SGHAT and CDR2 is FQNNGV in the germline V gene. The CDR3 DNA reads as TGTGCCAGCAGCACCAGTCCCTTTCTCGCACGAGGAAACACCATATATTTT. As protein: CASSTSPFLARGNTIYF.

This clone came up once. The chain joins TRBV4-2 to TRBJ2-1, with TRBD2 matching 12 bases. The CDR3 extends over 18 amino acids. Germline V gives CDR1 LGHNA, CDR2 YNFKEQ. The trim removed 4 bases at V and 7 bases at J, leaving 14 bases unmatched. DNA of the CDR3: TGTGCCAGCAGCCTAGAGCCTAGTAGGACTAGCGGGACTAATGAGCAGTTCTTC. Translated: CASSLEPSRTSGTNEQFF.

Only one count was recorded for this clone. The chain employs TRBV2 and TRBJ2-7, with D possibly matching TRBD1 (6 bases). The V end lost 3 bases, the J end lost 2 bases, and 11 bases lay between the germline ends. CDR1 and CDR2 (germline): SNHLY, FYNNEI. The CDR3 contains 14 residues. The CDR3 coding sequence is TGTGCCAGCAGTGACGGCCAGGGGACCTACGAGCAGTACTTC. Translating it yields CASSDGQGTYEQYF.

This chain joins TRBV3-1 (or the pseudogene TRBV3-2) and TRBJ1-2; D unclear. The V gene's germline CDR1 is LGHDT and CDR2 YNNKEL (reference sequence). With 1 base removed from V and 4 bases from J, the gap between germline ends came to 4 bases. CDR3 length equals 12 residues. The CDR3 DNA sequence: TGTGCCAGCAGCCAAGCCTCCTATGGCTACACCTTC. It is translated as CASSQASYGYTF.

The chain is built from TRBV11-2 and TRBJ2-3; TRBD1 matches at 8 bases. V shed 5 bases and J 9 bases; nucleotides not matched to a gene: 10. This CDR3 has 14 residues. Germline CDR1 SGHAT, CDR2 FQNNGV. CDR3 nucleotides: TGTGCCAGCAGCCCAACCTCGGGACAGGTAACGCAGTATTTT. Amino acid sequence: CASSPTSGQVTQYF.

V is TRBV2 and J is TRBJ1-2; maybe TRBD1 (6 bases). Per the germline V gene, CDR1 is SNHLY and CDR2 is FYNNEI. The CDR3 runs 13 residues. The V gene lost 6 bases and the J gene lost 6 bases, with 14 bases spanning the gap. CDR3 residues: CASREDSPNGYTF. CDR3 nucleotide sequence: TGTGCCAGCAGAGAGGACAGTCCGAATGGCTACACCTTC.

V usage is TRBV11-2 and J usage is TRBJ1-1, with 7 bases aligning to TRBD1. CDR1 SGHAT and CDR2 FQNNGV come from the germline V gene. With V trimmed by 1 base and J by 1 base, 6 bases remained unmatched. This CDR3 has 16 amino acids. The CDR3, as DNA: TGTGCCAGCAGCTTAGGTACAGGGGAAGCGAACACTGAAGCTTTCTTT. Encoded protein: CASSLGTGEANTEAFF. The whole variable domain, remainder taken from reference TRBV11-2 and TRBJ1-1, is EAGVAQSPRYKIIEKRQSVAFWCNPISGHATLYWYQQILGQGPKLLIQFQNNGVVDDSQLPKDRFSAERLKGVDSTLKIQPAKLEDSAVYLCASSLGTGEANTEAFFGQGTRLTVV.

The chain's CDR3 is CASSLNHRQETQYF. CDR3 DNA: TGTGCCAGTAGCCTGAACCACAGACAAGAGACCCAGTACTTC. The rearrangement uses TRBV19 and TRBJ2-5; D gene uncertain. The V and J ends lost 6 bases and 2 bases respectively, with 13 bases between them. Germline V gives CDR1 LNHDA, CDR2 SQIVND (reference sequence). CDR3 size: 14 residues.

The chain couples TRBV5-4 to TRBJ2-1; 10 nucleotides agree with TRBD2. The CDR3 loop spans 16 amino acids. V shed 2 bases and J 9 bases; nucleotides not matched to a gene: 11. Germline lookup yields CDR1 SGHNT and CDR2 YYREEE (reference sequence). CDR3 protein: CASSLVASGGAGEQFF. DNA of the CDR3: TGTGCCAGCAGCTTAGTCGCCAGCGGGGGGGCCGGTGAGCAGTTCTTC.